The clone carrying this TCR beta chain showed up just a few times. What it binds is unknown. The data belong to a study of response to subunit inactivated influenza vaccine. General study points: Few new T cells, the authors suggested, are recruited by each seasonal influenza vaccination.

The germline gives CDR1 LGHNA, CDR2 YSLEER. Trimming cost V 0 bases and J 0 bases, with 12 bases left between them. The CDR3 contains 17 residues. TCRdb reprocessed the RT-PCR reads with MiXCR, giving one entry per CDR3 protein. Among approximately 290,000 distinct CDR3 sequences listed, roughly 20% were seen once. J is TRBJ1-3 and V is TRBV4-3; D not certain. The sequenced sample was PBMCs from blood, obtained less than 22 months after vaccination. This TCR was recovered from a man in his fifties or sixties who received an inactivated influenza vaccine. This chain's CDR3 is CASSQDLWRLSGNTIYF. The CDR3 DNA sequence: TGCGCCAGCAGCCAAGATTTATGGCGTCTCTCTGGAAACACCATATATTTT.